This T cell receptor beta chain originates from a study of cytotoxic CD8 clonotypes in ibrutinib-treated CLL. Overall study: Response sampling came at median around a year of treatment, ranging roughly 6 to 36 months.

Sequenced by immunoSEQ multiplex PCR; TCRdb stores in-frame clones only, minus some. The sample lists about 17,000 clones; about 81% were seen once. Trimming shortened V by 2 bases and J by 7 bases, and 12 bases separated the two germline ends. Germline CDR1 SNHLY, CDR2 FYNNEI. This CDR3 has 14 amino acids. Notes on the study in general: A difference in sampling times existed between sustained-remission and progressing patients.

About this clone: Its antigen is as yet unknown.

V gene TRBV2 combines with J gene TRBJ2-1; weak D call: TRBD1 (5 bases). The sequence came from a human donor with chronic lymphocytic leukemia. Sequenced here: PBMCs, sampled before ibrutinib treatment. CDR3 DNA sequence: TGTGCCAGCAGTGAATTGGCAGGGAATAATGAGCAGTTCTTC. Residues: CASSELAGNNEQFF.